Listed here are 16 T cell receptor beta chains from one sample, sequenced in a study of CD8 T cell repertoires and HIV-1 epitope variants. The antigens of these receptors remain unknown. Sequencing was performed with immunoSEQ multiplex PCR; in TCRdb, only in-frame clones are kept and a portion is missing. Found here are 5,300 or so clones, 64% of them singletons; the top ten hold about 45%. Material for sequencing was cultured CD8+ T cells derived from PBMCs. Receptor source: a male donor with HIV.

This chain connects TRBV27 to TRBJ2-1, with 9 bases that match TRBD2. This CDR3 contains 15 residues. The V gene's germline CDR1 is MNHEY and CDR2 SMNVEV (reference sequence). Unmatched junction bases numbered 7, after V lost 4 bases and J lost 6 bases. CDR3: CASSSPLAGRNEQFF. CDR3 DNA: TGTGCCAGCAGTTCTCCCCTAGCGGGACGCAATGAGCAGTTCTTC.

The rearrangement joins TRBV9 to TRBJ1-5, with D uncertain. The CDR3 totals 13 residues. Germline V lookup: CDR1 SGDLS, CDR2 YYNGEE. V was shortened by 6 bases and J by 1 base, with 8 bases between the two germline ends. CDR3 residues: CASNEGSNQPQHF. Here the CDR3 DNA reads TGTGCCAGCAACGAAGGGAGCAATCAGCCCCAGCATTTT.

V gene TRBV4-3 combines with J gene TRBJ2-7; TRBD2 matches 9 bases. V shed 5 bases and J 2 bases; nucleotides not matched to a gene: 4. The germline gives CDR1 LGHNA, CDR2 YSLEER. The CDR3 is 14 amino acids. The CDR3 DNA sequence: TGCGCCAGCAGCGAGAGCGGGGGGACCTACGAGCAGTACTTC. Translated, it gives CASSESGGTYEQYF.

This sequence joins TRBV5-1 and TRBJ2-2; the D gene is possibly TRBD2 (5 bases). The length of the CDR3 is 12 residues. CDR1 SGHRS and CDR2 YFSETQ come from the germline V gene. The V end lost 10 bases, the J end lost 4 bases, and 11 bases lay between the germline ends. The CDR3 region is CAGGLGTGELFF. CDR3 coding DNA: TGCGCCGGCGGACTCGGCACCGGGGAGCTGTTTTTT.

Sample share makes this clone large. The genes are TRBV25-1 and TRBJ2-2; 7 bases line up with TRBD1. Germline values: CDR1 MGHDK, CDR2 SYGVNS. After removal of 3 bases from V and 4 bases from J, the junction contained 2 bases not matched to a gene. The CDR3 runs to 14 residues. This chain's CDR3 is CASSDGTATGELFF. The CDR3 coding sequence is TGTGCCAGCAGTGACGGGACAGCCACCGGGGAGCTGTTTTTT.

This clone was recorded only once. The chain employs TRBV15 and TRBJ1-1; D is uncertain. Germline lookup yields CDR1 LNHNV and CDR2 YYDKDF (reference sequence). V dropped 0 bases and J dropped 8 bases, with 10 bases sitting between them. CDR3 size: 13 residues. This CDR3 is CATSRDRAAEAFF. CDR3 bases: TGTGCCACCAGCAGAGATCGCGCGGCGGAAGCTTTCTTT.

This clone has just one count. DNA of the CDR3: TGTGCCAGCAGCCAAGAATTACTAGCGGGGGCGGTAGAAGAGACCCAGTACTTC. Residues: CASSQELLAGAVEETQYF. V gene TRBV4-2 combines with J gene TRBJ2-5; 11 nucleotides align to TRBD2. The CDR3 is 18 residues long. After removal of 0 bases from V and 3 bases from J, the junction contained 9 bases not matched to a gene. The V gene's germline CDR1 is LGHNA and CDR2 YNFKEQ.

This clone was seen more than once but under ten times. V and J are TRBV28 and TRBJ2-7; D possibly matches TRBD1 or TRBD2 (6 bases each). The CDR3 runs to 14 residues. Germline CDR1 and CDR2: MDHEN and SYDVKM. The ends were cut back, 6 bases at V and 5 bases at J, with 17 bases in the middle. CDR3 protein: CASRPEGGRHEQYF. CDR3 bases: TGTGCCAGCAGACCCGAGGGGGGTCGGCACGAGCAGTACTTC.

The rearrangement links TRBV10-3 to TRBJ1-5, with TRBD1 as a possible D gene (5 bases). Per the germline V gene, CDR1 is ENHRY and CDR2 is SYGVKD. V was clipped by 3 bases and J by 6 bases, with 6 bases between them. This CDR3 has 12 amino acids. For the CDR3, the DNA is TGTGCCATCAGTGACGGGGGTCAGCCCCAGCATTTT. The encoded protein is CAISDGGQPQHF.

The rearrangement joins TRBV11-2 to TRBJ1-5; D not resolved. Trimming removed 6 bases at V and 5 bases at J, with 14 bases between. This CDR3 has 14 amino acids. The germline CDR1 and CDR2 sequences are SGHAT and FQNNGV. The CDR3 sequence: CASSLSRTDQPQHF. The CDR3 region has the DNA TGTGCCAGCAGTTTGTCAAGGACGGATCAGCCCCAGCATTTT.

The chain carries TRBV27 and TRBJ2-3; D uncertain. Germline V CDR1 and CDR2: MNHEY, SMNVEV (reference sequence). CDR3 size: 14 residues. Trimming took 2 bases from V and 6 from J, leaving 12 bases between them. The CDR3 nucleotides read TGTGCCAGCAGTTTAGGGGTGAATACGGATACGCAGTATTTT. Protein sequence: CASSLGVNTDTQYF.

The chain recombines TRBV19 with TRBJ2-1; TRBD2 aligns across 7 bases. Trimming removed 3 bases from V and 5 bases from J; junction bases left unmatched: 10. The CDR3 has 16 residues. From germline, CDR1 is LNHDA and CDR2 SQIVND (reference sequence). This CDR3 reads CASSMAGVWMDNEQFF. The CDR3 region has the DNA TGTGCCAGTAGTATGGCGGGGGTTTGGATGGACAATGAGCAGTTCTTC.

The chain employs TRBV7-8 and TRBJ2-1; the D gene is possibly TRBD1 (6 bases). The CDR3 consists of 14 residues. The germline V gene encodes CDR1 SGHVS and CDR2 FQNEAQ. V was shortened by 5 bases and J by 1 base, with 9 bases between the two germline ends. Written as DNA, the CDR3 is TGTGCCAGCAGCACACAGGGATCCTACAATGAGCAGTTCTTC. Encoded protein: CASSTQGSYNEQFF.

The chain's CDR3 is CASSYFITGGSGELFF. The CDR3 nucleotides read TGTGCCAGCAGTTACTTTATTACAGGGGGCAGCGGGGAGCTGTTTTTT. The chain links TRBV6-5 to TRBJ2-2, with 9 bases that match TRBD1. The germline V gene encodes CDR1 MNHEY and CDR2 SVGAGI. The CDR3 is 16 residues long. V lost 1 base, J lost 7 bases, and 7 bases stayed unmatched.

This clone has only a few counts. This chain links TRBV7-3 with TRBJ1-2; a possible D gene is TRBD1 (5 bases). Per the germline V gene, CDR1 is SGHTA and CDR2 is FQGTGA. Trimming stripped 5 bases from V and 6 bases from J, with 19 bases between. This CDR3 is 15 amino acids long. The CDR3 sequence: CASSPGLSEIDGYTF. As DNA, the CDR3 is TGTGCCAGCAGCCCGGGACTCTCCGAAATTGATGGCTACACCTTC. The full variable domain, rest sourced from reference TRBV7-3 and TRBJ1-2, is GAGVSQTPSNKVTEKGKYVELRCDPISGHTALYWYRQSLGQGPEFLIYFQGTGAADDSGLPNDRFFAVRPEGSVSTLKIQRTERGDSAVYLCASSPGLSEIDGYTFGSGTRLTVV.

This clone was found a few times. The chain links TRBV19 to TRBJ1-5, with no clear D. CDR3 length: 13 residues. V shed 1 base and J shed 5 bases, with 6 bases lying between them. Germline V gene lookup returns CDR1 LNHDA and CDR2 SQIVND (reference sequence). CDR3: CASSIAIHQPQHF. The CDR3, as DNA: TGTGCCAGTAGTATAGCCATCCATCAGCCCCAGCATTTT. Drawing the rest from reference TRBV19 and TRBJ1-5, the complete variable domain is DGGITQSPKYLFRKEGQNVTLSCEQNLNHDAMYWYRQDPGQGLRLIYYSQIVNDFQKGDIAEGYSVSREKKESFPLTVTSAQKNPTAFYLCASSIAIHQPQHFGDGTRLSIL.